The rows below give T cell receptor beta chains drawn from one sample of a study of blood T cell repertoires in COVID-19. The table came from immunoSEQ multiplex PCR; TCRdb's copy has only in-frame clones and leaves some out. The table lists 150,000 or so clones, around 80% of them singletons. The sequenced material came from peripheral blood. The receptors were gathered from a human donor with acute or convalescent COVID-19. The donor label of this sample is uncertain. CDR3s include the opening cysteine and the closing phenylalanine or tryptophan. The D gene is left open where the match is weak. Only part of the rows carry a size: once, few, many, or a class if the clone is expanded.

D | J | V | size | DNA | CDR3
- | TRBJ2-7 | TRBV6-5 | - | TGTGCCAGCAGTCCAGGCCCAAGGGAGCAGTACTTC | CASSPGPREQYF
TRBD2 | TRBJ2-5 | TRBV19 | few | TGTGCCAGTAGTCTAGCACTAGCGAAGGAAGAGACCCAGTACTTC | CASSLALAKEETQYF
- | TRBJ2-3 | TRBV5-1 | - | TGCGCCAGCAGCCCCCGGGACTTCGCCCTAGTAGCCAGCACCACAGATACGCAGTATTTT | CASSPRDFALVASTTDTQYF
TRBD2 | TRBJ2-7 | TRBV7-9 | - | TGTGCCAGCAGCACTAGCGGGGGGCTCTACGAGCAGTACTTC | CASSTSGGLYEQYF
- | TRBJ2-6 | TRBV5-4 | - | TGTGCCAGCAGCCCCCGGTGGTCTGGGGCCAACGTCCTGACTTTC | CASSPRWSGANVLTF
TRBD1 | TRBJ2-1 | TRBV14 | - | TGTGCCAGCAGACAAACCGGGACAGGGGGAAAGAATGAGCAGTTCTTC | CASRQTGTGGKNEQFF
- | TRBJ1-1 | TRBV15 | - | TGTGCCACCAGCACCCAACAGTGGGCTTACGCTTTCTTT | CATSTQQWAYAFF
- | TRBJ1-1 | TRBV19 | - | TGTGCCAGTAGTATGGCCCCGAACACTGAAGCTTTCTTT | CASSMAPNTEAFF
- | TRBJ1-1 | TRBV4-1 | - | TGCGCCAGCAGCCAAGATCAAGGGGGAGAGAGGGGGGAAGCTTTCTTT | CASSQDQGGERGEAFF
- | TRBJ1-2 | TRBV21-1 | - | TGTGCCAGCAACAGGTACAGCGTTCGCTATGGCTACACCTTC | CASNRYSVRYGYTF
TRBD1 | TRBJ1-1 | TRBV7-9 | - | TGTGCCAGCAGCCCCGACCGGGACAGGGGTCCTGAAGCTTTCTTT | CASSPDRDRGPEAFF
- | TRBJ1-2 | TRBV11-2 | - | TGTGCCAGCAGCCCGCTTAAATTACAGGATTTCACCTTC | CASSPLKLQDFTF
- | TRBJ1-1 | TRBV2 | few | TGTGCCAGCAGGACCCGGACTCTTGAAGCTTTCTTT | CASRTRTLEAFF
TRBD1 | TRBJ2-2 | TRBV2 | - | TGTGCCAGCAATAGAAGGGGACAGAGGGCCGGGGAGCTGTTTTTT | CASNRRGQRAGELFF
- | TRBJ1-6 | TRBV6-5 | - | TGTGCCAGCAGTTATCGCCCCGCAGGCAATAATTCACCCCTCCACTTT | CASSYRPAGNNSPLHF
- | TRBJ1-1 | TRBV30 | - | TGTGCCTGGAACTATCGGCTCCCCGGGGCTGAAGCTTTCTTT | CAWNYRLPGAEAFF
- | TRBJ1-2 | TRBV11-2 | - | TGTGCCAGCAGCCCGCGGACAGCGACGGGCTATGGCTACACCTTC | CASSPRTATGYGYTF
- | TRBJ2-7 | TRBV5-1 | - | TGCGCCAGCAGCTTGCCACAGGGCCACGAGCAGTACTTC | CASSLPQGHEQYF
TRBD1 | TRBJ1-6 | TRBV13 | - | TGTGCCAGCAGGGCCGGGACAGAGAGATCACCCCTCCACTTT | CASRAGTERSPLHF
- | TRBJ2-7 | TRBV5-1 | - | TGCGCCAGCAGCCGCGACTATTACGAGCAGTACTTC | CASSRDYYEQYF
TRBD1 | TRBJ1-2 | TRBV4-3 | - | TGCGCCAGCAGCTCGGACAGGGGGCGCAGCTATGGCTACACCTTC | CASSSDRGRSYGYTF
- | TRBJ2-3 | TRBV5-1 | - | TGCGCCAGCAGCCCCCGGGAGAGCACAGATACGCAGTATTTT | CASSPRESTDTQYF
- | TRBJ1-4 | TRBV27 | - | TGTGCCAGCAGTCCCCGCAGGGGTAGGTCAGGAAAACTGTTTTTT | CASSPRRGRSGKLFF
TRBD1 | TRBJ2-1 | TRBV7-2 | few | TGTGCCAGCAGCTCATCGACAGGGACCTACAATGAGCAGTTCTTC | CASSSSTGTYNEQFF
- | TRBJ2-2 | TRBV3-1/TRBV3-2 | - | TGTGCCAGCAGCCGCGAGCGGTACACCGGGGAGCTGTTTTTT | CASSRERYTGELFF
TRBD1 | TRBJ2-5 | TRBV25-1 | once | TGTGCCAGCAGTAGTTACAGGGGGCGAGAGACCCAGTACTTC | CASSSYRGRETQYF
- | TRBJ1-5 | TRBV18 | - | TGTGCCAGCTCAATACTCTCGACTGCCCACAATCAGCCCCAGCATTTT | CASSILSTAHNQPQHF
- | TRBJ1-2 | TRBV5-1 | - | TGCGCCAGCAGCTTGAACCCAGGGGACGGCTACACCTTC | CASSLNPGDGYTF
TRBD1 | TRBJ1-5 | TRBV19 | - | TGTGCCAGTAACGGACAGGTCGGGCAGCCCCAGCATTTT | CASNGQVGQPQHF
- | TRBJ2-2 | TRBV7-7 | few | TGTGCTAGCAGCTTAGCCAGGGATCACGGGGAGCTGTTTTTT | CASSLARDHGELFF
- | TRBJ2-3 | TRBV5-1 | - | TGCGCCAGCAGCTTGGCAGGGATCACAGATACGCAGTATTTT | CASSLAGITDTQYF
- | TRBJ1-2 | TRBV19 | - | TGTGCCAGTAGTATGAATCTGGAGGGCGGAGGGGGCTACACCTTC | CASSMNLEGGGGYTF
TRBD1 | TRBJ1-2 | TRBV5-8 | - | TGTGCCAGCAGCTTGCCCAGGGGGCAGTCCTATGGCTACACCTTC | CASSLPRGQSYGYTF
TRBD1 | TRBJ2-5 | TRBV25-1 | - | TGTGCCAGCAGTGAATTTTTGACAGGGAGTCAAGAGACCCAGTACTTC | CASSEFLTGSQETQYF
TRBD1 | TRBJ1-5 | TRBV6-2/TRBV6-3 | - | TGTGCCAGCAGTTACTCGCGACAGGGGAGCGATCAGCCCCAGCATTTT | CASSYSRQGSDQPQHF
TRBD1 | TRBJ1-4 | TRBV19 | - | TGTGCCAGTAGTGCCGACAGGGCGAGCGATGAAAAACTGTTTTTT | CASSADRASDEKLFF
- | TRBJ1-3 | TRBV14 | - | TGTGCCAGCAGCCCAACAGGGAGAAACACCATATATTTT | CASSPTGRNTIYF
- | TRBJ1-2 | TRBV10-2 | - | TGCGCCAGCAGTGAGTCGATAAGGGCAGGGAACTATGGCTACACCTTC | CASSESIRAGNYGYTF
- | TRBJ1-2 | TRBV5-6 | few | TGTGCCAGCAGCTTCCAACTGGGGCTTGGGGGCTACACCTTC | CASSFQLGLGGYTF
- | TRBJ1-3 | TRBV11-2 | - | TGTGCCAGCAGCTTAACGCGCTCTGGAAACACCATATATTTT | CASSLTRSGNTIYF
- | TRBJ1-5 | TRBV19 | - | TGTGCCAGTAGTATAGCAGGGTACCGGCAGCCCCAGCATTTT | CASSIAGYRQPQHF
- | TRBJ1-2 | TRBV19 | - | TGTGCTAGTAGTAATTACCAGGGGAGCGGCTACACCTTC | CASSNYQGSGYTF
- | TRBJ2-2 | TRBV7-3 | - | TGTGCCAGCAGCTTATTGGGGAGGAACACCGGGGAGCTGTTTTTT | CASSLLGRNTGELFF
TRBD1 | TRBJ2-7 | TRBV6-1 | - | TGTGCCAGCACCATTAGAGACAGGGGATCCTACGAGCAGTACTTC | CASTIRDRGSYEQYF
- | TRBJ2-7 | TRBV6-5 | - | TGTGCCAGCAGTTTTCTACAGGCCCGTGGGTACGAGCAGTACTTC | CASSFLQARGYEQYF
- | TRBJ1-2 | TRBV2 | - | TGTGCCAGCGGGTCAGCCCGGGGGTATGGCTACACCTTC | CASGSARGYGYTF
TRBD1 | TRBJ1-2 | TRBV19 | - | TGTGCCAGTACCGATGAGGGGGACAGGGGGCGCGGAAACTATGGCTACACCTTC | CASTDEGDRGRGNYGYTF
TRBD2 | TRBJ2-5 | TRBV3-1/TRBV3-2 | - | TGTGCCAGCAGCCCCTCCGCGGGGGGGATAGAGACCCAGTACTTC | CASSPSAGGIETQYF
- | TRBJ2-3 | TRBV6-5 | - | TGTGCCAGCATAAGGGGAATAAGCACAGATACGCAGTATTTT | CASIRGISTDTQYF